The clone carrying this T cell receptor beta chain has just one count. The CDR3 extends over 15 amino acids. Germline V CDR1 and CDR2: SNHLY, FYNNEI. V lost 5 bases, J lost 4 bases, and 9 bases stayed unmatched. This entry comes from a study of blood T cell repertoires in COVID-19. Per the original methods: Estimated nucleated cell counts came from reference gene primer amplification. Profiled with immunoSEQ multiplex PCR; TCRdb holds only in-frame clones, not every one. D and trimming come from the DNA, and the V and J calls and clone size come from that table. In the table there are some 100,000 clones, around 92% of which are singletons.

This chain uses TRBV2 with TRBJ2-7; 9 bases line up with TRBD1. This sequence was found in a woman aged 55-69 years with active COVID-19. The sequenced sample consisted of peripheral blood. The CDR3, as DNA: TGTGCCAGCAGTACGGGACAGGGTGGGCCTTACGAGCAGTACTTC. Translation gives CASSTGQGGPYEQYF.